The 14 T cell receptor beta chains below come from one sample, sequenced in a study of identical twins. TCRdb used MiXCR to reprocess the 5' RACE reads, holding one entry per CDR3 protein. The sample lists 1.5 million to 2 million distinct CDR3 sequences, about 30% occurring once. The sequenced sample consisted of cord blood. These receptors were collected from a newborn girl in good health.

This rearrangement joins TRBV10-2 to TRBJ2-5; D unclear. This CDR3 has 18 amino acids. The V end was cut by 11 bases, the J end by 1 base, with 29 bases between. Germline lookup yields CDR1 WSHSY and CDR2 SAAADI. This CDR3 reads CAGKDGRNMFSAQETQYF. The CDR3 DNA reads TGCGCCGGTAAGGACGGACGTAACATGTTTTCGGCCCAAGAGACCCAGTACTTC.

This chain connects TRBV20-1 to TRBJ2-7; D not resolved. CDR3 length: 13 residues. V lost 6 bases and J lost 1, with 13 bases in between. Germline-derived CDR1 and CDR2 are DFQATT and SNEGSKA (reference sequence). As DNA, the CDR3 is TGCAGTGCAGAACTCCGTAGATCCTACGAGCAGTACTTC. Its protein product is CSAELRRSYEQYF.

This clonotype was observed once. In DNA form, the CDR3 reads TGTGCCAGCAGTGAATCCCCGGGGTTTCGCGGGCAGTACTTC. It encodes CASSESPGFRGQYF. The chain uses TRBV25-1 and TRBJ2-7; D possibly corresponds to TRBD2 (5 bases). Per germline, CDR1 MGHDK and CDR2 SYGVNS. V lost 1 base, J lost 9 bases, and 16 bases lay in between. The CDR3 loop spans 14 amino acids.

This chain joins TRBV18 and TRBJ1-2; possible D gene TRBD1, 6 bases. Trimming took 5 bases from V and 5 from J, leaving 18 bases between them. Germline V gives CDR1 KGHSH, CDR2 LQKENI. There are 15 residues in the CDR3. CDR3 sequence (DNA): TGTGCCAGCTCAACTACTAACCCGGACAGATATGGCTACACCTTC. It translates to CASSTTNPDRYGYTF.

The chain uses TRBV3-1 and TRBJ2-1; a weak D match, TRBD2 (6 bases). V shed 4 bases and J shed 2 bases, with 12 bases lying between them. Germline V gene sequence: CDR1 LGHDT, CDR2 YNNKEL (reference sequence). This CDR3 is 15 amino acids long. In DNA form, the CDR3 reads TGTGCCAGCAGCCCGCCGGGGGAAGCCTACAATGAGCAGTTCTTC. This encodes CASSPPGEAYNEQFF.

The rearrangement links TRBV28 to TRBJ2-1, with a possible D match to TRBD2 (7 bases). The J call is in doubt because the DNA end fits TRBJ2-7 better. Germline-derived CDR1 and CDR2 are MDHEN and SYDVKM. CDR3 length: 17 amino acids. Here the CDR3 DNA reads TGTGCCAGCAGTTTGGGGGGGGCAGGAAGCTCCTACAATGAGCAGTACTTC. This translates into CASSLGGAGSSYNEQYF.

This clonotype was found a few times. The chain uses TRBV20-1 and TRBJ1-2, with D perhaps matching TRBD1 (6 bases). CDR3 length: 17 amino acids. V gave up 0 bases and J gave up 4 bases, with 21 bases separating them. Germline CDR1 is DFQATT and CDR2 is SNEGSKA (reference sequence). The DNA of the CDR3 is TGCAGTGCTAGAGATATGGGGGGCTACCACCTACTCTATGGCTACACCTTC. It translates to CSARDMGGYHLLYGYTF.

The rearrangement links TRBV4-2 to TRBJ2-5; 8 bases line up with TRBD2. Per germline, CDR1 LGHNA and CDR2 YNFKEQ. The CDR3 spans 15 residues. V lost 3 bases to trimming and J lost 11 bases; unmatched junction nucleotides: 14. The CDR3 loop reads CASSHVELADNEQYF. The CDR3 DNA reads as TGTGCCAGCAGCCATGTCGAACTAGCGGACAATGAGCAGTACTTC.

J is TRBJ1-5 and V is TRBV6-2 or TRBV6-3, with D perhaps TRBD1 (6 bases). This CDR3 region has 15 residues. Per the germline V gene, CDR1 is MNHEY and CDR2 is SVGEGT. Trimming shortened V by 4 bases and J by 0 bases, and 10 bases separated the two germline ends. The CDR3 coding sequence is TGTGCCAGCAGTTTCCGGGACACTAGCAATCAGCCCCAGCATTTT. Its translation is CASSFRDTSNQPQHF.

This clonotype was counted a few times. The gene calls are TRBV7-2 and TRBJ2-5; 10 nucleotides align to TRBD2. Gene TRBJ2-7 matches the end of the DNA better, so the J call may be wrong. The CDR3 has 13 amino acids. Looked up from germline, CDR1 is SGHTA and CDR2 is FQGNSA. The CDR3 here is CASSKGLAPEQYF. Here the CDR3 DNA reads TGTGCCAGCAGCAAGGGACTAGCGCCCGAGCAGTACTTC.

This clonotype appeared a few times. The chain combines TRBV6-1 with TRBJ1-1, with TRBD1 matching over 9 bases. V shed 4 bases and J 3 bases; nucleotides not matched to a gene: 9. CDR3 length: 16 amino acids. Germline V gene sequence: CDR1 MNHNS, CDR2 SASEGT. The CDR3 here is CASSGSPTGGYTEAFF. Written as DNA, the CDR3 is TGTGCCAGCAGTGGGTCCCCTACAGGGGGCTACACTGAAGCTTTCTTT.

This clonotype was counted a few times. One junction end disagrees with the germline gene, perhaps due to a read error. The chain couples TRBV6-5 to TRBJ1-5; D perhaps matches TRBD1 (6 bases). The CDR3 runs to 15 residues. The germline gives CDR1 MNHEY, CDR2 SVGAGI. The CDR3 region is CASRPTGSSDQPQHF. The CDR3 DNA reads as TGTGCCAGCAGACCGACAGGTTCTAGCGATCAGCCCCAGCATTTT.

This chain links TRBV6-6 with TRBJ1-5; 7 nucleotides match TRBD1. Germline trimming cut 7 bases from V and 5 bases from J; bases unmatched to any gene: 8. This CDR3 region has 14 residues. Germline V gene data show CDR1 as MNHNY and CDR2 as SVGAGI (reference sequence). The CDR3 loop is CASNPDREDQPQHF. The CDR3 bases are TGTGCCAGCAACCCCGACAGGGAGGATCAGCCCCAGCATTTT.

This rearrangement joins TRBV28 to TRBJ2-2; 9 bases match TRBD1. The V and J ends lost 5 bases and 7 bases, in that order; junction bases with no gene match: 8. The CDR3 contains 15 residues. The germline V gene has CDR1 MDHEN and CDR2 SYDVKM. In DNA, the CDR3 is TGTGCCAGCAGTCCGCACAGGGGGCGCGACGGGGAGCTGTTTTTT. Translated: CASSPHRGRDGELFF.